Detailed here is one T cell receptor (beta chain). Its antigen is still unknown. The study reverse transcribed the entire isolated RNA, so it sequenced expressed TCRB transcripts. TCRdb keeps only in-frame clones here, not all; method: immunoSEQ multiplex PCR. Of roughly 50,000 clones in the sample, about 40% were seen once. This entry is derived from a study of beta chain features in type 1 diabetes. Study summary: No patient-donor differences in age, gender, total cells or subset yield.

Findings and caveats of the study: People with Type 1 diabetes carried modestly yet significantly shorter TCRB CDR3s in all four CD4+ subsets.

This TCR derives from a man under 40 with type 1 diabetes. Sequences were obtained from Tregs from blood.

Here the CDR3 DNA reads TGTGCCAGCTCACCAGGATCGGGACAAAGCACCGGGGAGCTGTTTTTT. Protein: CASSPGSGQSTGELFF. The J gene is TRBJ2-2, the V gene TRBV18, with D possibly TRBD1 on 6 matching bases. Trimming stripped 2 bases from V and 4 bases from J, with 14 bases between. The CDR3 runs 16 residues. CDR1 and CDR2 (germline): KGHSH, LQKENI. Complete variable domain (other parts from reference TRBV18 and TRBJ2-2): NAGVMQNPRHLVRRRGQEARLRCSPMKGHSHVYWYRQLPEEGLKFMVYLQKENIIDESGMPKERFSAEFPKEGPSILRIQQVVRGDSAAYFCASSPGSGQSTGELFFGEGSRLTVL.